The present T cell receptor (beta chain) was sequenced within a study of T cell repertoires in cytomegalovirus infection. Study-wide context: Matching HLA type, along with CMV infection, was indicated by public TCR beta signatures.

For this clonotype: Antigen: not known.

The V gene's germline CDR1 is LNHDA and CDR2 SQIVND (reference sequence). This CDR3 region has 15 residues. The V gene end was trimmed by 3 bases and the J gene end by 4 bases; junction bases not matched to a gene: 5. Via MiXCR, TCRdb re-called the reads, giving one row per CDR3 protein. This sample yields more than 75,000 distinct CDR3 sequences, of which around 28% are seen a single time; 71% belongs to the top ten. The chain combines TRBV19 with TRBJ2-1; TRBD2 agrees at 8 bases. The clonotype comes from a human donor in good health (CMV status not recorded). Some clones in this sample may be carry-over from other donors' samples. The source material was CD8+ T cells from cultured PBMCs, sampled from culture after CMV antigen stimulation. CDR3 coding DNA: TGTGCCAGTAGTATGGCGGGGGGTGATTACAATGAGCAGTTCTTC. Translating gives CASSMAGGDYNEQFF.